Listed here is a single T cell receptor (beta chain). Original processing methods: Using reference gene primer amplification, nucleated cell counts were estimated. Produced via immunoSEQ multiplex PCR; TCRdb's table is partial and in-frame only. V, J and clone size reflect that table, while D and trimming were determined from the DNA. The repertoire holds under 300,000 clones, with around 82% as singletons. This specimen comes from a study of blood T cell repertoires in COVID-19. About the research overall: Italy, Spain and the United States were the sources of the convalescent and acute COVID-19 samples. Nucleic acid was either cDNA or gDNA, and it came from T cells, B-cell-depleted T cells, or PBMCs.

Looked up from germline, CDR1 is LNHNV and CDR2 is YYDKDF (reference sequence). Trimming stripped 1 base from V and 0 bases from J, with 9 bases between. The CDR3 runs to 16 residues. The chain joins TRBV15 to TRBJ1-4, with a possible D match to TRBD1 (5 bases). Sequenced input: peripheral blood. This receptor was taken from a woman of 80 years or more with active or convalescent COVID-19. CDR3 sequence (DNA): TGTGCCACCAGCAGAGGAGACAGCGCAACTAATGAAAAACTGTTTTTT. This gives the protein CATSRGDSATNEKLFF.